This T cell receptor (beta chain) stems from a study of OX40 agonist ivuxolimab in advanced cancers. For the study at large: Subjects had a mean age of about 61 years, with a range of 23 to 79; more than 75% were male.

Individuals having autoimmune disease history or systemic immunosuppression were not enrolled. V lost 0 bases to trimming and J lost 5 bases, with 7 bases between them. CDR3 length: 13 residues. Germline V gene data show CDR1 as MRHNA and CDR2 as SNTAGT. This clone came up a few times. Sequencing was performed with immunoSEQ multiplex PCR; in TCRdb, only in-frame clones are kept and a portion is missing. The table records tens of thousands of clones, roughly 89% of them present only once. This sequence was found in an adult with an advanced solid tumor such as melanoma, head and neck, liver or kidney cancer. The starting material was CD4+ or CD8+ T cells sorted from blood, obtained in a trial of the OX40 agonist ivuxolimab. The rearrangement links TRBV6-4 to TRBJ1-2; no clear D. CDR3 loop: CASSDSSRYGYTF. The CDR3 bases are TGTGCCAGCAGTGACTCGAGTCGGTATGGCTACACCTTC.